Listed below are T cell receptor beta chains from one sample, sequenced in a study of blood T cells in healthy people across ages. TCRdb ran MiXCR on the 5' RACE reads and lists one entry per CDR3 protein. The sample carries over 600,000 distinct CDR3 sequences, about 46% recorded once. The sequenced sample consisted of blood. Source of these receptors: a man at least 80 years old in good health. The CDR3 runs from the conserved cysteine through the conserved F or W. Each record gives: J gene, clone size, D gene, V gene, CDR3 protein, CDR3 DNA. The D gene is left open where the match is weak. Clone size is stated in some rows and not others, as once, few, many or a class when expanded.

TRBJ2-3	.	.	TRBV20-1	CSAHLGTAPVEPQYF	TGCAGTGCTCACTTGGGAACGGCCCCAGTAGAGCCCCAGTATTTT
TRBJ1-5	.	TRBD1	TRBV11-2	CASSFGTGAINQPQHF	TGTGCCAGCAGCTTTGGGACAGGGGCGATTAATCAGCCCCAGCATTTT
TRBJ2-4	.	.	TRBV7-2	CASSLNLSGRGAKNIQYF	TGTGCCAGCAGCTTAAACCTATCCGGGCGAGGAGCCAAAAACATTCAGTACTTC
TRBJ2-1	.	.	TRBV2	CASSPRHRSSPYNEQFF	TGTGCCAGCAGCCCCCGTCACAGGTCCAGCCCCTACAATGAGCAGTTCTTC
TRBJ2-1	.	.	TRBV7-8	CASSLRETYEQFF	TGTGCCAGCAGCCTTCGGGAGACCTACGAGCAGTTCTTC
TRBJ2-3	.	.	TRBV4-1	CASSLGKQGDTQYF	TGCGCCAGCAGCCTAGGCAAACAGGGTGATACGCAGTATTTT
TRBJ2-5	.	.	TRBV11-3	CASSLVLAGSHRETQYF	TGTGCCAGCAGCTTAGTTTTGGCAGGGTCCCATCGAGAGACCCAGTACTTC
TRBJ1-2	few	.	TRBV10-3	CAISESEVAGHGYTF	TGTGCCATCAGTGAGTCGGAGGTGGCAGGGCACGGCTACACCTTC
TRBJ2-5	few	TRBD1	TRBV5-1	CASRRLPPGQNQETQYF	TGCGCCAGCAGACGACTACCCCCGGGACAGAACCAAGAGACCCAGTACTTC
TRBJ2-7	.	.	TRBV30	CAWSGFGRSYEQYF	TGTGCCTGGAGTGGTTTCGGGCGGAGCTACGAGCAGTACTTC